This TCR beta chain was recovered during a study of shared clonotypes between healthy human individuals. Study results and limitations: All-four-donor shared clonotypes had higher generation probabilities than non-shared clonotypes did.

On this clone itself: Its cognate antigen is unknown.

Deep level was the assay's run setting. TCRdb's table, derived via immunoSEQ multiplex PCR, lists solely in-frame clones and lacks some. Of some 2.1 million clones in the sample, 93% were seen once. CDR1 is SQVTM and CDR2 is ANQGSEA in the germline V gene. The CDR3 spans 11 residues. The V and J ends lost 1 base and 10 bases respectively, with 8 bases between them. CD45RO negativity and positive selection for CCR7 defined naive CD8 cells, a population that excluded terminally differentiated effector memory CD45RA+ cells. Sequenced: naive CD8+ T cells from PBMCs. This clonotype was obtained from a man between 18 and 35 years old in good health. Some clones in this sample may be carry-over from other donors' samples. The chain links TRBV29-1 to TRBJ2-1, with D unclear. CDR3 bases: TGCAGCGTTGAAGTGTTGGGAGAGCAGTTCTTC. Its translation is CSVEVLGEQFF.